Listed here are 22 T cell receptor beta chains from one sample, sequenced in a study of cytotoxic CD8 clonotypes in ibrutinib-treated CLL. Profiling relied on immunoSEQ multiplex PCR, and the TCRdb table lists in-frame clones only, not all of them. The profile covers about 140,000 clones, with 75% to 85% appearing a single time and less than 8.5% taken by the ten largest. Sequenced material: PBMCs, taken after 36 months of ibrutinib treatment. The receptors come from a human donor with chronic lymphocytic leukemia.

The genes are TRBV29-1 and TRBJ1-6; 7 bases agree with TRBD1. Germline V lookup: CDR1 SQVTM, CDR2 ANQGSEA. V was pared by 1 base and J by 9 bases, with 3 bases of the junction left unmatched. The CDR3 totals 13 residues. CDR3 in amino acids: CSVEGDSGSPLHF. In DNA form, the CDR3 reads TGCAGCGTTGAAGGGGACAGCGGTTCACCCCTCCACTTT. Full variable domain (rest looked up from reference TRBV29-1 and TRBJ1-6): SAVISQKPSRDICQRGTSLTIQCQVDSQVTMMFWYRQQPGQSLTLIATANQGSEATYESGFVIDKFPISRPNLTFSTLTVSNMSPEDSSIYLCSVEGDSGSPLHFGNGTRLTVT.

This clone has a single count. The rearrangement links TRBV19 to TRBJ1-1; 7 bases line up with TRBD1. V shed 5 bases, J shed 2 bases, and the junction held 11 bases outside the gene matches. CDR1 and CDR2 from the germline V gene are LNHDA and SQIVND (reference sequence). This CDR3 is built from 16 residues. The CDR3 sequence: CASSPTGIGANTEAFF. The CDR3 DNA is TGTGCCAGTAGTCCGACAGGGATTGGGGCCAACACTGAAGCTTTCTTT.

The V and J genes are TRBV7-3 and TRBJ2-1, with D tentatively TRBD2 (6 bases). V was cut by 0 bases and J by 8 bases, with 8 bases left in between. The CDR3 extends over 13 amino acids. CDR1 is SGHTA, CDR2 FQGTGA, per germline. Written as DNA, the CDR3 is TGTGCCAGCAGCTTAACAGCGGGCTATGAGCAGTTCTTC. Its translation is CASSLTAGYEQFF.

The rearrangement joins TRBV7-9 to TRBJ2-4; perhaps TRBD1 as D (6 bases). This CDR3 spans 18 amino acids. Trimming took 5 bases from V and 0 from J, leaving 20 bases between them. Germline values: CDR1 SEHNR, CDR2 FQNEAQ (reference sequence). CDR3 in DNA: TGTGCCAGCAGCCGTACTCACAGGGAAGGCTTAGCCAAAAACATTCAGTACTTC. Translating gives CASSRTHREGLAKNIQYF.

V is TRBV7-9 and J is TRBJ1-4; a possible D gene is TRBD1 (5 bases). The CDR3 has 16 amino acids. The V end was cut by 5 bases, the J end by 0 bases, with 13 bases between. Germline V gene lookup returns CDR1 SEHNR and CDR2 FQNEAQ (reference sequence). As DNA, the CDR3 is TGTGCCAGCAGCCGCCCTAGAGGGGCAACTAATGAAAAACTGTTTTTT. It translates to CASSRPRGATNEKLFF.

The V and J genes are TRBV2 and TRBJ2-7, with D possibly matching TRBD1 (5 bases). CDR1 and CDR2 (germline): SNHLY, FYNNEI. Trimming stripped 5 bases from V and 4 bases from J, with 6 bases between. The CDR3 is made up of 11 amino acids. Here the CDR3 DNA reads TGTGCCAGCAGTAGACAGTACGAGCAGTACTTC. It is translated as CASSRQYEQYF. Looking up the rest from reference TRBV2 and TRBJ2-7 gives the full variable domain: EPEVTQTPSHQVTQMGQEVILRCVPISNHLYFYWYRQILGQKVEFLVSFYNNEISEKSEIFDDQFSVERPDGSNFTLKIRSTKLEDSAMYFCASSRQYEQYFGPGTRLTVT.

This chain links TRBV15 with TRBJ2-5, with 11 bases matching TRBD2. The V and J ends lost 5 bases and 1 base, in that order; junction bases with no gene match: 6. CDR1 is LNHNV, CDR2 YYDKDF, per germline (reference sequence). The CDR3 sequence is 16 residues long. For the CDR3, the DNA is TGTGCCACCAGCTCCTCGGGACTAGCGGTCCAAGAGACCCAGTACTTC. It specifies CATSSSGLAVQETQYF.

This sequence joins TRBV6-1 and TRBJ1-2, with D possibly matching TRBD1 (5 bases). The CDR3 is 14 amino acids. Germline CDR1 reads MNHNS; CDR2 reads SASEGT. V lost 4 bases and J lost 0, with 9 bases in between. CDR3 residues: CASSAQGPNYGYTF. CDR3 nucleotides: TGTGCCAGCAGTGCCCAGGGACCTAACTATGGCTACACCTTC.

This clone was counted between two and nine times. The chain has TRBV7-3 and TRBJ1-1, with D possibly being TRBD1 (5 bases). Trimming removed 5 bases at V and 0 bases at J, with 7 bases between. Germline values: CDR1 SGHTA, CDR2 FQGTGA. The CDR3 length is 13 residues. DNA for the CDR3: TGTGCCAGCAGCCTGACAGTGAACACTGAAGCTTTCTTT. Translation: CASSLTVNTEAFF.

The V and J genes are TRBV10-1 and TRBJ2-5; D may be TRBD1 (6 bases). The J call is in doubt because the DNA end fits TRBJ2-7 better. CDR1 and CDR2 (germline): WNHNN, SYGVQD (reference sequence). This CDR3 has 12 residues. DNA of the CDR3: TGCGCCAGCAGTGGGGGACACTCCGAGCAGTACTTC. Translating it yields CASSGGHSEQYF.

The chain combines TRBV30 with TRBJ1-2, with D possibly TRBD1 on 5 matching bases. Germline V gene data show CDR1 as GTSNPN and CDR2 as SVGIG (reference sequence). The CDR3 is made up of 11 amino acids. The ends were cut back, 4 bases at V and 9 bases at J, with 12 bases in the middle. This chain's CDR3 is CAWTVEGSYTF. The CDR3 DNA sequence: TGTGCCTGGACGGTCGAGGGGAGCTACACCTTC.

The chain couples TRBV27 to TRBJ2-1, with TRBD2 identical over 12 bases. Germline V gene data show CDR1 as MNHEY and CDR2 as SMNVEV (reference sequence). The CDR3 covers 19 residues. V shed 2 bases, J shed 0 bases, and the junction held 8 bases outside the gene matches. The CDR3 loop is CASSLNGLAGWSSYNEQFF. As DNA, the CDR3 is TGTGCCAGCAGTTTAAACGGACTAGCGGGGTGGAGCTCCTACAATGAGCAGTTCTTC.

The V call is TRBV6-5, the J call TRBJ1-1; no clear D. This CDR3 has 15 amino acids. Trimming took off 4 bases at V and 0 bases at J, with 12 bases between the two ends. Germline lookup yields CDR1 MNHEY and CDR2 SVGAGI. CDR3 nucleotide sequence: TGTGCCAGCAGTTGGGGAAGAGATTTGAACACTGAAGCTTTCTTT. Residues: CASSWGRDLNTEAFF.

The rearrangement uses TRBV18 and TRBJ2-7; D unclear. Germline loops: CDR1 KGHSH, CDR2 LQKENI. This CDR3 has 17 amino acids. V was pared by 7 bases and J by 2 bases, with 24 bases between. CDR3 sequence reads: CASYSSYSELAPYEQYF. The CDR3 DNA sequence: TGTGCCAGCTATTCCAGCTACAGCGAGCTCGCTCCCTACGAGCAGTACTTC.

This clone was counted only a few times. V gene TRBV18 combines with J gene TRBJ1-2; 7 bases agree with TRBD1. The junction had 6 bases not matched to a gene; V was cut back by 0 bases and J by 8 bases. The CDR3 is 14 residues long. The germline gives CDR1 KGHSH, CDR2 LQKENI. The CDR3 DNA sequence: TGTGCCAGCTCACCACCCGGGACAGTCGTAGGCTACACCTTC. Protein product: CASSPPGTVVGYTF. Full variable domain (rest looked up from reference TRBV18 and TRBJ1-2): NAGVMQNPRHLVRRRGQEARLRCSPMKGHSHVYWYRQLPEEGLKFMVYLQKENIIDESGMPKERFSAEFPKEGPSILRIQQVVRGDSAAYFCASSPPGTVVGYTFGSGTRLTVV.

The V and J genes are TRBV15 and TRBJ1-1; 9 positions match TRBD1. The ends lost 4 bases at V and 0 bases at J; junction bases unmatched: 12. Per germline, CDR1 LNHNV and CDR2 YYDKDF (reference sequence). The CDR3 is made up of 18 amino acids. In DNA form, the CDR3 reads TGTGCCACCAGCAAGGGGACAGGGTTGAGGGGGTTGAACACTGAAGCTTTCTTT. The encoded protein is CATSKGTGLRGLNTEAFF.

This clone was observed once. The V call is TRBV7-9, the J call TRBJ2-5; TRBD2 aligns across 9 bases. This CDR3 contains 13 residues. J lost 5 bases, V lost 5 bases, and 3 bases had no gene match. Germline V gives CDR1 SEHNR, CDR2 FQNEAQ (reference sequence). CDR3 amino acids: CASSPGLAETQYF. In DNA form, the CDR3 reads TGTGCCAGCAGCCCCGGACTAGCGGAGACCCAGTACTTC.

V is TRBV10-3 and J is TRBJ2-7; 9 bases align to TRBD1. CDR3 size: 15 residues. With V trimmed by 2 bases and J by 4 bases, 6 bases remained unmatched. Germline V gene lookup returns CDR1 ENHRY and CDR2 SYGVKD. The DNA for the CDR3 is TGTGCCATCAGTGAGGAACAGGGGGCAGGGTACGAGCAGTACTTC. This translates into CAISEEQGAGYEQYF.

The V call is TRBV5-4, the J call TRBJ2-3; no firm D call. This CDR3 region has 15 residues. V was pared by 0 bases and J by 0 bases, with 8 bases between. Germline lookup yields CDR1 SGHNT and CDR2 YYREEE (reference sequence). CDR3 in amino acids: CASSLGAASTDTQYF. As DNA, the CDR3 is TGTGCCAGCAGCTTGGGGGCAGCTAGCACAGATACGCAGTATTTT.

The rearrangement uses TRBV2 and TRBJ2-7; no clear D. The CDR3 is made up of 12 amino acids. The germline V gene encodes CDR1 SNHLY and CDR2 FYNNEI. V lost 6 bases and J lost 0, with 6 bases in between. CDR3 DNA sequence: TGTGCCAGCAGGCAAAGCTCCTACGAGCAGTACTTC. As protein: CASRQSSYEQYF.

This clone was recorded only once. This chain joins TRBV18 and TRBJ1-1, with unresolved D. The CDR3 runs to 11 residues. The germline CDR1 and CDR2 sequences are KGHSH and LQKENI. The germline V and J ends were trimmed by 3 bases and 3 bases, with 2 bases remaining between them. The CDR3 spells CASSPDTEAFF. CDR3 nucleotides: TGTGCCAGCTCACCGGACACTGAAGCTTTCTTT.

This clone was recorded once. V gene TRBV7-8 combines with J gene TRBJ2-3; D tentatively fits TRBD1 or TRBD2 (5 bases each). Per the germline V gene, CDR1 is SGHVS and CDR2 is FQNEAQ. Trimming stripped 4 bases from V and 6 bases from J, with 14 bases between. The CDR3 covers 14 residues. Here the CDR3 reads CASSSKRGLDTQYF. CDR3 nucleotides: TGTGCCAGCAGCTCAAAACGGGGCCTGGATACGCAGTATTTT. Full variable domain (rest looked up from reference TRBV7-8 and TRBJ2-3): GAGVSQSPRYKVAKRGQDVALRCDPISGHVSLFWYQQALGQGPEFLTYFQNEAQLDKSGLPSDRFFAERPEGSVSTLKIQRTQQEDSAVYLCASSSKRGLDTQYFGPGTRLTVL.